This TCR beta chain was recorded in a study of T cell responses to AZD1222 COVID-19 vaccine. Whole-study context: Pooled samples include second doses given at about 4 or 12 weeks. Study-level findings and limits: The breadth and depth of Spike-specific TCRs increased once two AZD1222 doses had been given. Spike-spanning, vaccine-associated CD4 TCRs were dominant at 160-218 and 743-854. A mostly white British donor set with more females was recruited, and clonal diversity was possibly underestimated.

Measured with immunoSEQ multiplex PCR; TCRdb has only the in-frame clones, and not every one. In the table there are tens of thousands of clones, just over 90% of which are singletons. Germline V gene sequence: CDR1 SGHRS, CDR2 YFSETQ. This CDR3 comprises 14 residues. V lost 0 bases, J lost 2 bases, and 6 bases lay in between. Of note for this clone: Its antigen is still unknown.

This TCR was recovered from an adult in good health. Specimen: peripheral blood, collected on day 0 of AZD1222 vaccination. The genes are TRBV5-1 and TRBJ1-5; D gene uncertain. Here the CDR3 DNA reads TGCGCCAGCAGCTTGGAAGGAGGCAATCAGCCCCAGCATTTT. Translation: CASSLEGGNQPQHF.